The 24 T cell receptor beta chains listed next were all sequenced from one sample in a study of human T cells and chemical hapten exposure. TCRdb re-analysed the RACE reads in MiXCR, keeping a single row per CDR3 protein. The table records about 120,000 distinct CDR3 sequences, roughly 12% of them present only once. Time point here: pre-sensitization, week 0. This sample's treatment: therapeutic diphenylcyclopropenone sensitization with weekly scalp DPC. Material: whole blood, obtained in connection with sensitization to the hapten diphenylcyclopropenone (DPC). The source is a woman aged 18 to 35 with alopecia areata. Some clones in this sample may be carry-over from other donors' samples.

This clonotype occurred many times. This chain uses TRBV11-2 with TRBJ1-4, with 8 nucleotides matching TRBD1. From germline, CDR1 is SGHAT and CDR2 FQNNGV. This CDR3 contains 15 residues. Germline trimming cut 4 bases from V and 3 bases from J; bases unmatched to any gene: 4. The CDR3 loop is CASSSDREANEKLFF. In nucleotides, the CDR3 is TGTGCCAGCAGCTCGGACAGGGAAGCTAATGAAAAACTGTTTTTT.

Only a few counts were recorded for this clonotype. V and J are TRBV20-1 and TRBJ2-3, with D perhaps TRBD1 (6 bases). V lost 3 bases, J lost 6 bases, and 19 bases lay in between. The CDR3 spans 15 residues. Germline V gene lookup returns CDR1 DFQATT and CDR2 SNEGSKA (reference sequence). The CDR3: CSASLEQGFLDTQYF. The CDR3 region has the DNA TGCAGTGCTAGCTTGGAACAGGGATTTCTGGATACGCAGTATTTT.

The chain recombines TRBV29-1 with TRBJ1-1, with a tentative D call TRBD1 (6 bases). The CDR3 runs to 12 residues. Germline loops: CDR1 SQVTM, CDR2 ANQGSEA. V lost 5 bases to trimming and J lost 4 bases, with 11 bases between them. DNA of the CDR3: TGCAGCGTTCCACAGGGCTCCACTGAAGCTTTCTTT. This gives the protein CSVPQGSTEAFF.

This clonotype came up many times. CDR3 loop: CSASGAPNTEAFF. The CDR3 nucleotides are TGCAGTGCTAGTGGCGCCCCTAACACTGAAGCTTTCTTT. The gene calls are TRBV20-1 and TRBJ1-1; D gene unclear. The CDR3 consists of 13 residues. Trimming took off 3 bases at V and 2 bases at J, with 10 bases between the two ends. Germline V lookup: CDR1 DFQATT, CDR2 SNEGSKA (reference sequence).

The chain carries TRBV4-1 and TRBJ2-1, with D perhaps given as TRBD1 or TRBD2 (5 bases each). V lost 4 bases, J lost 1 base, and 11 bases lay in between. From germline, CDR1 is MGHRA and CDR2 YSYEKL. The length of the CDR3 is 15 residues. The CDR3 sequence: CASSPVGRSYNEQFF. CDR3 sequence (DNA): TGCGCCAGCAGCCCCGTGGGACGGTCCTACAATGAGCAGTTCTTC.

In its sample, this clonotype was seen a few times. The rearrangement uses TRBV10-3 and TRBJ1-5; D not resolved. CDR1 and CDR2 from the germline V gene are ENHRY and SYGVKD. The V end lost 3 bases, the J end lost 4 bases, and 7 bases lay between the germline ends. The CDR3 sequence is 13 residues long. CDR3 residues: CAISDAPNQPQHF. The CDR3 nucleotides are TGTGCCATCAGTGATGCGCCTAATCAGCCCCAGCATTTT.

This clonotype was picked up a small number of times. V is TRBV7-2 and J is TRBJ2-3; 7 bases map to TRBD1. The junction had 7 bases not matched to a gene; V was cut back by 5 bases and J by 5 bases. The CDR3 is 14 residues long. The germline V gene has CDR1 SGHTA and CDR2 FQGNSA. The DNA for the CDR3 is TGTGCCAGCAGCCCAAGGGGGCAAGGAGATACGCAGTATTTT. Its protein is CASSPRGQGDTQYF.

In its sample, this clonotype was seen a few times. The chain is built from TRBV4-2 and TRBJ1-1, with D maybe TRBD1 (6 bases). The V and J ends lost 4 bases and 7 bases respectively, with 16 bases between them. The V gene's germline CDR1 is LGHNA and CDR2 YNFKEQ. This CDR3 contains 14 residues. CDR3 protein: CASSRNSDRSEAFF. The CDR3 nucleotides read TGTGCCAGCAGCCGGAACTCCGACAGGAGTGAAGCTTTCTTT.

This clonotype was counted a few times. The chain links TRBV12-3 or TRBV12-4 to TRBJ2-3; D is perhaps TRBD2 (6 bases). The V end lost 6 bases, the J end lost 1 base, and 23 bases lay between the germline ends. The CDR3 has 18 amino acids. Written as DNA, the CDR3 is TGTGCCAGCAGGATGCCATTCCCGACTAGGACCTGCACAGATACGCAGTATTTT. Translated: CASRMPFPTRTCTDTQYF.

The rearrangement joins TRBV7-2 to TRBJ2-4, with a weak D call TRBD1 (5 bases). The germline V gene encodes CDR1 SGHTA and CDR2 FQGNSA. V was cut by 3 bases and J by 2 bases, with 11 bases left in between. This CDR3 has 15 residues. Here the CDR3 reads CASSLQGSSKNIQYF. CDR3 bases: TGTGCCAGCAGCTTGCAGGGATCTTCCAAAAACATTCAGTACTTC.

This chain uses TRBV19 with TRBJ2-7; TRBD1 is a possible D gene (6 bases). CDR3 size: 16 residues. Germline V gives CDR1 LNHDA, CDR2 SQIVND (reference sequence). Deletions cut 7 bases from V and 3 bases from J, with 22 bases between. The CDR3 sequence is CASTPSGASGYYEQYF. DNA of the CDR3: TGTGCCAGTACTCCTTCAGGGGCTAGTGGATACTACGAGCAGTACTTC.

The chain combines TRBV7-9 with TRBJ1-6, with D perhaps TRBD1 (5 bases). Germline CDR1 SEHNR, CDR2 FQNEAQ (reference sequence). The CDR3 extends over 14 amino acids. Trimming shortened V by 3 bases and J by 9 bases, and 12 bases separated the two germline ends. The CDR3: CASSLTAQGSPLHF. In DNA, the CDR3 is TGTGCCAGCAGCTTGACGGCTCAGGGTTCACCCCTCCACTTT.

The chain carries TRBV9 and TRBJ1-6; possibly TRBD1 for D (6 bases). CDR1 and CDR2 from the germline V gene are SGDLS and YYNGEE. CDR3 size: 16 residues. Trimming took 0 bases from V and 6 from J, leaving 13 bases between them. In DNA, the CDR3 is TGTGCCAGCAGCGTAGCCGGGGGCCTGGGTAATTCACCCCTCCACTTT. This sequence encodes CASSVAGGLGNSPLHF.

This clonotype was counted between two and nine times. The rearrangement uses TRBV5-4 and TRBJ2-1, with D perhaps given as TRBD1 or TRBD2 (6 bases each). Between the trimmed V and J ends, which lost 7 bases and 1 base, there was a span of 24 bases. The CDR3 loop spans 18 amino acids. Germline loops: CDR1 SGHNT, CDR2 YYREEE (reference sequence). CDR3 DNA: TGTGCCAGCTGCTACTACACGGGGGCCGGGAGTTCCTACAATGAGCAGTTCTTC. Translation: CASCYYTGAGSSYNEQFF.

This clonotype was detected ten times or more. V and J are TRBV20-1 and TRBJ1-4, with D maybe TRBD1 (6 bases). Per germline, CDR1 DFQATT and CDR2 SNEGSKA (reference sequence). The CDR3 has 13 amino acids. V dropped 3 bases and J dropped 3 bases, with 8 bases sitting between them. The CDR3: CSASNRANEKLFF. The CDR3 DNA reads TGCAGTGCTAGTAACAGGGCTAATGAAAAACTGTTTTTT.

This clonotype occurred many times. The V call is TRBV9, the J call TRBJ1-5; D call uncertain. The CDR3 is 15 amino acids. Germline lookup yields CDR1 SGDLS and CDR2 YYNGEE. V lost 0 bases and J 0 bases, leaving 7 bases between the germline ends. The CDR3 coding sequence is TGTGCCAGCAGCGTAGGGCCATATAGCAATCAGCCCCAGCATTTT. It translates to CASSVGPYSNQPQHF.

The CDR3 loop reads CATSYTLGFGGELFF. For the CDR3, the DNA is TGTGCCACTTCCTATACCCTCGGGTTTGGCGGGGAGCTGTTTTTT. V gene TRBV19 combines with J gene TRBJ2-2; D is unresolved. Germline V CDR1 and CDR2: LNHDA, SQIVND (reference sequence). V lost 10 bases and J lost 7, with 22 bases in between. The length of the CDR3 is 15 residues.

This clonotype came up many times. The V and J genes are TRBV20-1 and TRBJ2-3; D is unresolved. The CDR3 is made up of 11 amino acids. Looked up from germline, CDR1 is DFQATT and CDR2 is SNEGSKA (reference sequence). V was clipped by 5 bases and J by 5 bases, with 8 bases between them. The CDR3 bases are TGCAGTGCTCAAATCGGAGATACGCAGTATTTT. This translates into CSAQIGDTQYF.

At least ten counts were recorded for this clonotype. The chain recombines TRBV5-5 with TRBJ2-4, with D possibly called TRBD1 or TRBD2 (5 bases each). The germline V and J ends were trimmed by 6 bases and 8 bases, with 15 bases remaining between them. Germline assignment: CDR1 SGHKS and CDR2 YYEKEE (reference sequence). The CDR3 consists of 13 residues. The CDR3 region is CASNPGPQDIQYF. The CDR3 coding sequence is TGTGCCAGCAATCCGGGGCCCCAGGACATTCAGTACTTC.

The V gene is TRBV20-1, the J gene TRBJ2-3; 12 nucleotides align to TRBD2. The V segment lost 3 bases and the J segment 1 base; nucleotides outside the gene matches: 2. The CDR3 totals 15 residues. Germline-derived CDR1 and CDR2 are DFQATT and SNEGSKA (reference sequence). CDR3 region: CSASRLAGGTDTQYF. CDR3 in DNA: TGCAGTGCTAGTAGACTAGCGGGGGGCACAGATACGCAGTATTTT.

Ten or more counts support this clonotype. V usage is TRBV6-5 and J usage is TRBJ1-2, with 7 bases fitting TRBD1. This CDR3 contains 16 residues. Germline loops: CDR1 MNHEY, CDR2 SVGAGI. V dropped 5 bases and J dropped 0; count of bases not matched to a gene: 9. CDR3 in DNA: TGTGCCAGCAGTACAGGGGCGGGGGTAGCTAACTATGGCTACACCTTC. This sequence encodes CASSTGAGVANYGYTF.

This clonotype is labeled as medium-sized. This chain joins TRBV28 and TRBJ2-1; D gene ambiguous. Looked up from germline, CDR1 is MDHEN and CDR2 is SYDVKM. This CDR3 comprises 11 residues. Trimming took 4 bases from V and 4 from J, leaving 2 bases between them. CDR3 coding DNA: TGTGCCAGCAGTTGGTACAATGAGCAGTTCTTC. It yields the protein CASSWYNEQFF.

The V gene is TRBV6-2 or TRBV6-3, the J gene TRBJ2-7; TRBD2 is a possible D gene (6 bases). This CDR3 has 11 residues. Germline assignment: CDR1 MNHEY and CDR2 SVGEGT. Trimming removed 7 bases from V and 8 bases from J, with 12 bases in between. The CDR3 region has the DNA TGTGCCAGCACCAACGGGGGAAAGCAGTACTTC. This encodes CASTNGGKQYF.

The rearrangement uses TRBV5-1 and TRBJ2-3; 11 positions agree with TRBD2. From germline, CDR1 is SGHRS and CDR2 YFSETQ. J was trimmed by 2 bases and V by 4 bases; bases with no gene match: 6. CDR3 size: 16 residues. The CDR3 spells CASSPRLAGTTDTQYF. In nucleotides, the CDR3 is TGCGCCAGCAGCCCAAGACTAGCGGGGACCACAGATACGCAGTATTTT.